This TCR beta chain was identified during a study of T cell responses to AZD1222 COVID-19 vaccine. Repertoires were generated with immunoSEQ multiplex PCR, while TCRdb's copy carries only in-frame clones and drops some. Of under 150,000 clones in the sample, 90% to 95% are singletons; the top ten hold around 1.6%. CDR1 is SGHNT and CDR2 is YYREEE in the germline V gene (reference sequence). This CDR3 has 15 residues. V was trimmed by 0 bases and J by 9 bases, leaving 16 bases between them. The sample here was peripheral blood, taken on day 0 of AZD1222 vaccination. The chain joins TRBV5-4 to TRBJ2-1; the D is unclear. This clonotype was sampled from an adult in good health. CDR3 nucleotide sequence: TGTGCCAGCAGCTTGGCGGCAGAGAAGCTCGGTGAGCAGTTCTTC. Its translation is CASSLAAEKLGEQFF.